The 10 T cell receptor beta chains reported below all come from one sample, sequenced in a study of CD8+ T cells in alopecia areata. Treatment noted: oral pan-JAK inhibitor, 5-10 mg twice daily. Extraction and reverse transcription of RNA yielded cDNA as the sequencing template. Profiling relied on immunoSEQ multiplex PCR, and the TCRdb table lists in-frame clones only, not all of them. The table lists roughly 76,000 clones, 29% of them singletons. Sequenced material: CD8+ T cells sorted from blood, taken at week 4, from a patient treated with tofacitinib. The receptors were sampled from a human donor with alopecia areata.

The chain has TRBV29-1 and TRBJ2-7; TRBD1 might be the D (6 bases). The CDR3 consists of 14 residues. V was clipped by 2 bases and J by 2 bases, with 13 bases between them. Germline assignment: CDR1 SQVTM and CDR2 ANQGSEA. CDR3 residues: CSVEIRDTTYEQYF. In DNA form, the CDR3 reads TGCAGCGTTGAAATCCGGGACACCACCTACGAGCAGTACTTC.

This clone was picked up a small number of times. V usage is TRBV7-9 and J usage is TRBJ2-7; D possibly corresponds to TRBD1 (6 bases). The germline gives CDR1 SEHNR, CDR2 FQNEAQ (reference sequence). The CDR3 covers 15 residues. Trimming removed 2 bases at V and 2 bases at J, with 13 bases between. The CDR3 nucleotides read TGTGCCAGCAGCTTATCGACAGGAATGACCTACGAGCAGTACTTC. It translates to CASSLSTGMTYEQYF. Full variable domain (missing parts from reference TRBV7-9 and TRBJ2-7): DTGVSQNPRHKITKRGQNVTFRCDPISEHNRLYWYRQTLGQGPEFLTYFQNEAQLEKSRLLSDRFSAERPKGSFSTLEIQRTEQGDSAMYLCASSLSTGMTYEQYFGPGTRLTVT.

V usage is TRBV29-1 and J usage is TRBJ2-1; D remains ambiguous. Trimming pared 5 bases from V and 4 bases from J, leaving 0 bases between. CDR3 size: 9 residues. Germline V gene data show CDR1 as SQVTM and CDR2 as ANQGSEA. CDR3 DNA sequence: TGCAGCGTTTACAATGAGCAGTTCTTC. As protein: CSVYNEQFF.

The rearrangement joins TRBV28 to TRBJ2-7, with TRBD1 matching over 7 bases. CDR3 length equals 14 residues. Germline CDR1 reads MDHEN; CDR2 reads SYDVKM. Trimming cost V 6 bases and J 2 bases; bases outside gene matches: 7. The CDR3, as DNA: TGTGCCAGCAGAAGGACAGGTCGAGCCTACGAGCAGTACTTC. Protein: CASRRTGRAYEQYF. Combining the CDR3 with reference TRBV28 and TRBJ2-7 gives the whole variable domain DVKVTQSSRYLVKRTGEKVFLECVQDMDHENMFWYRQDPGLGLRLIYFSYDVKMKEKGDIPEGYSVSREKKERFSLILESASTNQTSMYLCASRRTGRAYEQYFGPGTRLTVT.

This clone was observed a few times. The V and J genes are TRBV11-2 and TRBJ1-5, with D tentatively TRBD1 (5 bases). The V end was cut by 1 base, the J end by 5 bases, with 9 bases between. CDR1 is SGHAT and CDR2 is FQNNGV in the germline V gene. The CDR3 has 14 amino acids. CDR3 loop: CASSLGGLDQPQHF. CDR3 nucleotide sequence: TGTGCCAGCAGCTTAGGGGGCTTGGATCAGCCCCAGCATTTT.

In its sample, this clone was seen many times. This chain links TRBV29-1 with TRBJ1-1, with D perhaps TRBD1 (5 bases). Deletions cut 5 bases from V and 0 bases from J, with 13 bases between. The CDR3 totals 14 residues. Germline CDR1 reads SQVTM; CDR2 reads ANQGSEA. CDR3 protein: CSVPLTALNTEAFF. In nucleotides, the CDR3 is TGCAGCGTTCCCCTGACAGCCCTGAACACTGAAGCTTTCTTT.

This clone occurred once. The chain combines TRBV6-6 with TRBJ2-7; D is unclear. The CDR3 extends over 13 amino acids. CDR1 MNHNY and CDR2 SVGAGI come from the germline V gene (reference sequence). Trimming left V 6 bases short and J 2 bases short, with 11 bases between. CDR3 DNA sequence: TGTGCCAGCAGGTCCTTTCCTCCCTACGAGCAGTACTTC. It yields the protein CASRSFPPYEQYF.

This chain joins TRBV2 and TRBJ2-5; unclear D gene. This CDR3 region has 15 residues. The V gene lost 4 bases and the J gene lost 2 bases, with 14 bases spanning the gap. The germline V gene has CDR1 SNHLY and CDR2 FYNNEI. The CDR3 region has the DNA TGTGCCAGCAGTGTCGGCAGAGGAACTCAAGAGACCCAGTACTTC. Translation gives CASSVGRGTQETQYF. The whole variable domain, filled in from reference TRBV2 and TRBJ2-5, reads EPEVTQTPSHQVTQMGQEVILRCVPISNHLYFYWYRQILGQKVEFLVSFYNNEISEKSEIFDDQFSVERPDGSNFTLKIRSTKLEDSAMYFCASSVGRGTQETQYFGPGTRLLVL.

The J gene is TRBJ1-2, the V gene TRBV4-1; possible D gene TRBD1, 6 bases. This CDR3 region has 13 residues. Looked up from germline, CDR1 is MGHRA and CDR2 is YSYEKL. Trimming removed 3 bases at V and 4 bases at J, with 9 bases between. The CDR3 reads CASSHDRSYGYTF. In nucleotides, the CDR3 is TGCGCCAGCAGCCACGACAGGTCCTATGGCTACACCTTC.

The chain recombines TRBV11-2 with TRBJ1-2, with 7 bases identical to TRBD1. The CDR3 consists of 15 residues. V was pared by 1 base and J by 6 bases, with 8 bases of the junction left unmatched. Germline V lookup: CDR1 SGHAT, CDR2 FQNNGV. DNA for the CDR3: TGTGCCAGCAGCTTAGTTGACAGGGCGTGGGATGGCTACACCTTC. Translation gives CASSLVDRAWDGYTF.